The rows below give T cell receptor beta chains drawn from one sample of a study of OX40 agonist ivuxolimab in advanced cancers. Measured with immunoSEQ multiplex PCR; TCRdb has only the in-frame clones, and not every one. The sample has 90,000 or so clones; about 91% are singletons. Specimen: CD4+ or CD8+ T cells sorted from blood, collected in a trial of the OX40 agonist ivuxolimab. These receptors were obtained from an adult with an advanced solid tumor such as melanoma, head and neck, liver or kidney cancer. Both conserved end residues are part of each CDR3.

TRBJ1-4	TRBV7-9	CASSLWTGPNEKLFF
TRBJ1-4	TRBV6-5	CASSYSMGMAPLFF
TRBJ2-7	TRBV15	CATSRGGQGRKYEQYF
TRBJ2-7	TRBV7-6	CASSLGLAGAYEQYF
TRBJ2-1	TRBV7-3	CASSPHSGSSYNEQFF
TRBJ2-5	TRBV28	CAISGTGGLGQETQYF
TRBJ1-5	TRBV21-1	CASSKDSAGGRDGNQPQHF
TRBJ2-7	TRBV5-4	CASSSPTGVSEQYF
TRBJ2-7	TRBV11-3	CASSHGPEQYF
TRBJ2-1	TRBV7-2	CASSLGPDYAHEQFF
TRBJ2-5	TRBV7-3	CASSLGRVGETQYF
TRBJ2-5	TRBV11-2	CASSLARTDQETQYF
TRBJ2-2	TRBV9	CASSVALASGELFF
TRBJ2-1	TRBV2	CASSELAGGDEQFF
TRBJ2-5	TRBV11-2	CASSLAQTEAETQYF
TRBJ2-5	TRBV13	CASSLQQLGLAGDGKTQYF
TRBJ1-1	TRBV7-9	CASSFENTEAFF
TRBJ2-6	TRBV14	CASSSLGGANVLTF
TRBJ2-5	TRBV4-3	CASSQGGSGFGETQYF
TRBJ1-2	TRBV7-2	CASSLARGGDGYTF
TRBJ2-1	TRBV4-1	CASRIPGTSGNNEQFF
TRBJ2-7	TRBV6-5	CASSYAGPTSPYEQYF
TRBJ2-2	TRBV5-4	CASSLGGGLNTGELFF
TRBJ1-5	TRBV7-2	CASSLGGYDQPQHF
TRBJ2-3	TRBV5-1	CASSTGQIADTQYF
TRBJ2-2	TRBV13	CASSPGTAANTGELFF
TRBJ2-7	TRBV5-1	CASSLEDRSLRNHF
TRBJ2-1	TRBV9	CASSVVSGEQFF
TRBJ1-2	TRBV2	CASRSDLARGTGYTF
TRBJ1-1	TRBV2	CASRVDSPNTEAFF
TRBJ2-4	TRBV28	CASSKAGKNIQYF
TRBJ2-3	TRBV11-2	CASSLWGNTDTQYF
TRBJ1-3	TRBV28	CASSSQGTGSWDTIYF
TRBJ2-5	TRBV2	CASSRGLAGGETQYF
TRBJ1-2	TRBV28	CASSSGTATNYGYTF
TRBJ1-1	TRBV5-1	CASSLARAVRGEAFF
TRBJ1-1	TRBV6-5	CASSYTPGRTEAFF
TRBJ2-6	TRBV28	CASSTSSSSGANVLTF
TRBJ2-5	TRBV5-1	CASSLGGVQETQYF
TRBJ2-7	TRBV11-2	CASSSRLAVLGGEQYF
TRBJ2-1	TRBV19	CASSMSGTGGREQFF
TRBJ2-7	TRBV10-3	CAIREPGQGSYEQYF
TRBJ1-3	TRBV5-1	CASSLSWVSGNTIYF
TRBJ2-2	TRBV6-1	CASRGQASTGELFF
TRBJ1-4	TRBV5-1	CASSRGLREKLFF
TRBJ1-2	TRBV28	CASSLSGYGYTF
TRBJ2-7	TRBV5-1	CASSLDREYEQYF
TRBJ1-5	TRBV5-1	CASSLQGNDNQPQHF
TRBJ1-1	TRBV19	CASSMDTLLSAEAFF